This T cell receptor (beta chain) originates from a study of blood T cell repertoires in COVID-19. The overall study: Both acute and convalescent COVID-19 samples were obtained from the United States, Italy and Spain. PBMCs, B-cell-depleted T cells, or T cells were the source of the cDNA or gDNA that made up the material.

In the study's own analysis: Amplification of reference gene primers was used by the study to estimate nucleated cell counts. The repertoire was sequenced with immunoSEQ multiplex PCR; TCRdb's copy has only in-frame clones and lacks some. V and J calls and clone size are as listed in that table; D and trimming were resolved from the DNA. This table holds 65,000 to 85,000 clones, about four fifths found once. This clone was detected ten times or more. CDR1 and CDR2 from the germline V gene are SGHNT and YYREEE (reference sequence). The CDR3 loop spans 17 amino acids. With 4 bases removed from V and 4 bases from J, the gap between germline ends came to 21 bases.

This receptor was identified in a woman aged 80 or over with active or convalescent COVID-19. The source material was peripheral blood. The rearrangement links TRBV5-4 to TRBJ2-1; a possible D gene is TRBD1 (6 bases). The CDR3, as DNA: TGTGCCAGCAGCCACTGGACAGATCTCTTTGGATACAATGAGCAGTTCTTC. Translating gives CASSHWTDLFGYNEQFF.